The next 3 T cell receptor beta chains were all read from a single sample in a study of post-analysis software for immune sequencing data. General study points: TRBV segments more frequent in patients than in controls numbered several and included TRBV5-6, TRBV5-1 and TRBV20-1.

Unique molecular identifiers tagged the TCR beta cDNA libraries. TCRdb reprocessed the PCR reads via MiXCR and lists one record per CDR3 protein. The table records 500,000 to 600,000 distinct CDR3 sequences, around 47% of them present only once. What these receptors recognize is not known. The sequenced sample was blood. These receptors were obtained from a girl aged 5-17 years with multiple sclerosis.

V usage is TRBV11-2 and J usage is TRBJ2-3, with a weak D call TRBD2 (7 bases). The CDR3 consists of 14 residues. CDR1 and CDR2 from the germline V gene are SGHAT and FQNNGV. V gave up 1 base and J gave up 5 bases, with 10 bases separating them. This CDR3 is CASSLGGGGDTQYF. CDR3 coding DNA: TGTGCCAGCAGCTTAGGAGGGGGGGGAGATACGCAGTATTTT.

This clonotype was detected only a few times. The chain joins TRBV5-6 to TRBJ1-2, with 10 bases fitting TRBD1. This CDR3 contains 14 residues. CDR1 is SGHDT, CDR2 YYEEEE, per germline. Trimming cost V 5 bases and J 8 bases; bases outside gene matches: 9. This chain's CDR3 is CASRHRQGAGGYTF. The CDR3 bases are TGTGCCAGCAGACACCGACAGGGGGCAGGGGGCTACACCTTC.

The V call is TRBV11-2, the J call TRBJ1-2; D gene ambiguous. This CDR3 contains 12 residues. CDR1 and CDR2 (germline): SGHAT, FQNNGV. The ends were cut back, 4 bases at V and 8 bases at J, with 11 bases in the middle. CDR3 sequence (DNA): TGTGCCAGCAGCTCGGGCGGGAGAGGCTACACCTTC. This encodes CASSSGGRGYTF.